The T cell receptor (beta chain) described here comes from a study of response to subunit inactivated influenza vaccine. MiXCR, applied by TCRdb to the RT-PCR reads, yields one record per CDR3 protein. The repertoire holds some 570,000 distinct CDR3 sequences, with over 9% as singletons. V was pared by 6 bases and J by 0 bases, with 15 bases between. Germline-derived CDR1 and CDR2 are KGHSH and LQKENI. The CDR3 is 16 residues long. These sequences were also reported in another study, on T cells expressing NK-cell markers. Per that study: A 5'RACE template switching approach incorporating UMIs was used to make TCR beta cDNA.

Sample: PBMCs from blood, taken on the day of vaccination. The chain employs TRBV18 and TRBJ2-4, with D hard to call. This TCR derives from a man in his fifties who received an inactivated influenza vaccine. CDR3 amino acids: CASSRPDVQAKNIQYF. The CDR3 nucleotides are TGTGCCAGCTCTCGCCCAGACGTCCAAGCCAAAAACATTCAGTACTTC. The whole variable domain, filled in from reference TRBV18 and TRBJ2-4, reads NAGVMQNPRHLVRRRGQEARLRCSPMKGHSHVYWYRQLPEEGLKFMVYLQKENIIDESGMPKERFSAEFPKEGPSILRIQQVVRGDSAAYFCASSRPDVQAKNIQYFGAGTRLSVL.